The 27 T cell receptor beta chains below all came from one sample that was sequenced in a study of T cell responses to AZD1222 COVID-19 vaccine. The table came from immunoSEQ multiplex PCR; TCRdb's copy has only in-frame clones and leaves some out. The sample records about 70,000 clones, around 90% being singletons. The sequenced sample was peripheral blood, obtained on day 0 of MenACWY control vaccination. The receptors were sampled from an adult in good health.

As DNA, the CDR3 is TGTGCCAGCAGCCGCACACCTAGCGTACATGGCTACACCTTC. Translation: CASSRTPSVHGYTF. The chain carries TRBV27 and TRBJ1-2; D is unclear. V lost 6 bases to trimming and J lost 6 bases, with 17 bases between them. This CDR3 is 14 amino acids long. Germline CDR1 reads MNHEY; CDR2 reads SMNVEV (reference sequence).

This rearrangement joins TRBV18 to TRBJ1-2; a weak D match, TRBD1 (5 bases). The V end was cut by 8 bases, the J end by 3 bases, with 10 bases between. Germline CDR1 is KGHSH and CDR2 is LQKENI. The CDR3 runs 12 residues. CDR3 in amino acids: CASARGDYGYTF. The CDR3, as DNA: TGTGCCAGCGCACGAGGGGACTATGGCTACACCTTC.

This sequence joins TRBV15 and TRBJ1-1, with D maybe TRBD1 (5 bases). The CDR3 covers 14 residues. V dropped 8 bases and J dropped 6 bases, with 19 bases sitting between them. Germline loops: CDR1 LNHNV, CDR2 YYDKDF (reference sequence). Here the CDR3 reads CATGGFPTLSEAFF. The CDR3 DNA follows: TGTGCCACCGGGGGGTTCCCGACTTTGTCTGAAGCTTTCTTT. The whole variable domain, filled in from reference TRBV15 and TRBJ1-1, reads DAMVIQNPRYQVTQFGKPVTLSCSQTLNHNVMYWYQQKSSQAPKLLFHYYDKDFNNEADTPDNFQSRRPNTSFCFLDIRSPGLGDTAMYLCATGGFPTLSEAFFGQGTRLTVV.

The chain recombines TRBV6-5 with TRBJ1-1; 7 bases fit TRBD1. J was trimmed by 1 base and V by 8 bases; bases with no gene match: 7. The length of the CDR3 is 14 residues. CDR1 and CDR2 from the germline V gene are MNHEY and SVGAGI. The CDR3 DNA sequence: TGTGCCAGCTCACAGGGGTCGTGGAACACTGAAGCTTTCTTT. Its translation is CASSQGSWNTEAFF.

The chain is built from TRBV3-1 (or the pseudogene TRBV3-2) and TRBJ1-1; TRBD1 matches 8 bases. V lost 2 bases and J lost 2; bases outside the gene matches: 4. Per germline, CDR1 LGHDT and CDR2 YNNKEL (reference sequence). CDR3 size: 15 residues. In DNA form, the CDR3 reads TGTGCCAGCAGCCAACAGGGGGCGGGTAACACTGAAGCTTTCTTT. Protein sequence: CASSQQGAGNTEAFF.

This chain connects TRBV10-3 to TRBJ2-3; 7 nucleotides line up with TRBD2. Germline V gene lookup returns CDR1 ENHRY and CDR2 SYGVKD. Losses at the gene ends were 7 bases for V and 5 bases for J; bases not matched to a gene: 6. The CDR3 runs to 13 residues. The CDR3 coding sequence is TGTGCCATCACAACGGGGGAGGGAGATACGCAGTATTTT. Amino acid sequence: CAITTGEGDTQYF.

The rearrangement joins TRBV7-9 to TRBJ2-7; 11 bases line up with TRBD1. The CDR3 has 14 amino acids. V lost 6 bases to trimming and J lost 5 bases; unmatched junction nucleotides: 6. Germline-derived CDR1 and CDR2 are SEHNR and FQNEAQ (reference sequence). The CDR3 loop is CASSRTGGADEQYF. The CDR3 DNA reads as TGTGCCAGCAGTCGGACAGGGGGCGCGGACGAGCAGTACTTC.

V and J are TRBV28 and TRBJ2-1; D is uncertain. This CDR3 spans 11 amino acids. V was cut by 2 bases and J by 14 bases, with 10 bases left in between. The germline V gene encodes CDR1 MDHEN and CDR2 SYDVKM. Here the CDR3 DNA reads TGTGCCAGCAGTTTAAGCTCTCGGGAGTTCTTC. It yields the protein CASSLSSREFF.

The V call is TRBV6-5, the J call TRBJ2-2; no firm D call. Trimming removed 7 bases from V and 3 bases from J, with 12 bases in between. The CDR3 contains 14 residues. Germline CDR1 and CDR2: MNHEY and SVGAGI. CDR3 sequence: CASTPLMDTGELFF. The CDR3 DNA sequence: TGTGCCAGCACGCCCCTTATGGACACCGGGGAGCTGTTTTTT.

The rearrangement links TRBV7-2 to TRBJ1-5; D is unresolved. V lost 2 bases to trimming and J lost 4 bases, with 9 bases between them. The V gene's germline CDR1 is SGHTA and CDR2 FQGNSA. CDR3 length: 14 amino acids. CDR3 nucleotide sequence: TGTGCCAGCAGCTTATCACAAAATAATCAGCCCCAGCATTTT. This codes for CASSLSQNNQPQHF.

This clone was seen a handful of times. The chain combines TRBV7-2 with TRBJ2-5; 10 positions agree with TRBD2. Germline V gives CDR1 SGHTA, CDR2 FQGNSA. V shed 2 bases, J shed 6 bases, and the junction held 6 bases outside the gene matches. The CDR3 runs to 15 residues. Written as DNA, the CDR3 is TGTGCCAGCAGCTTAAAGCGGGGGGGCTCCCAGACCCAGTACTTC. Protein: CASSLKRGGSQTQYF.

The chain has TRBV10-3 and TRBJ1-3; D uncertain. This CDR3 is built from 16 residues. The V gene's germline CDR1 is ENHRY and CDR2 SYGVKD. Trimming pared 2 bases from V and 0 bases from J, leaving 11 bases between. Here the CDR3 DNA reads TGTGCCATCAGTGAGCGGGCGGCCGGCTCTGGAAACACCATATATTTT. Its protein product is CAISERAAGSGNTIYF.

The chain couples TRBV6-2 or TRBV6-3 to TRBJ2-6; either TRBD1 or TRBD2 may fit D (6 bases each). The CDR3 has 15 amino acids. Trimming removed 2 bases from V and 4 bases from J, with 9 bases in between. CDR1 is MNHEY and CDR2 is SVGEGT in the germline V gene. Written as DNA, the CDR3 is TGTGCCAGCAGTTACGGGGGGCTCGGGGCCAACGTCCTGACTTTC. It translates to CASSYGGLGANVLTF.

The gene calls are TRBV15 and TRBJ1-2; D is unclear. This CDR3 is 15 amino acids long. V lost 5 bases and J lost 0, with 13 bases in between. Germline V gene lookup returns CDR1 LNHNV and CDR2 YYDKDF (reference sequence). The CDR3 DNA is TGTGCCACCAGCCTTGGGAAGCCAGCTAACTATGGCTACACCTTC. As protein: CATSLGKPANYGYTF.

This chain uses TRBV19 with TRBJ1-6, with D perhaps TRBD1 (5 bases). The CDR3 is 14 amino acids. The V end was cut by 5 bases, the J end by 7 bases, with 12 bases between. Germline CDR1 reads LNHDA; CDR2 reads SQIVND (reference sequence). DNA for the CDR3: TGTGCCAGTAGTGTCAGGGTGGGCAATTCACCCCTCCACTTT. As protein: CASSVRVGNSPLHF.

The chain carries TRBV29-1 and TRBJ1-2; D not resolved. V was pared by 2 bases and J by 8 bases, with 9 bases between. Germline loops: CDR1 SQVTM, CDR2 ANQGSEA. The CDR3 consists of 11 residues. The CDR3 nucleotides read TGCAGCGTTGAATTGCGAGGGGGCTACACCTTC. Protein product: CSVELRGGYTF. Full variable domain (missing parts from reference TRBV29-1 and TRBJ1-2): SAVISQKPSRDICQRGTSLTIQCQVDSQVTMMFWYRQQPGQSLTLIATANQGSEATYESGFVIDKFPISRPNLTFSTLTVSNMSPEDSSIYLCSVELRGGYTFGSGTRLTVV.

The chain uses TRBV7-9 and TRBJ2-1; 12 nucleotides agree with TRBD1. Germline lookup yields CDR1 SEHNR and CDR2 FQNEAQ (reference sequence). The CDR3 extends over 15 amino acids. Germline trimming cut 5 bases from V and 2 bases from J; bases unmatched to any gene: 1. CDR3 sequence reads: CASSGTGGAYNEQFF. The CDR3 DNA follows: TGTGCCAGCAGCGGGACAGGGGGCGCCTACAATGAGCAGTTCTTC.

This clone was seen a handful of times. The rearrangement joins TRBV10-3 to TRBJ1-1; D is unclear. The CDR3 loop spans 14 amino acids. Trimming took 3 bases from V and 4 from J, leaving 12 bases between them. Germline V CDR1 and CDR2: ENHRY, SYGVKD. DNA for the CDR3: TGTGCCATCAGTGAACCGGGGTGGGTCACTGAAGCTTTCTTT. Protein: CAISEPGWVTEAFF.

The chain is built from TRBV5-1 and TRBJ2-7; a possible D gene is TRBD1 (7 bases). The CDR3 runs 15 residues. The germline CDR1 and CDR2 sequences are SGHRS and YFSETQ. V was trimmed by 4 bases and J by 4 bases, leaving 18 bases between them. In DNA, the CDR3 is TGCGCCAGCAGCCCAAGACAGGGAAGCGGGTACGAGCAGTACTTC. Encoded protein: CASSPRQGSGYEQYF.

The rearrangement uses TRBV19 and TRBJ2-5, with a weak D call TRBD2 (7 bases). In germline, CDR1 is LNHDA, CDR2 SQIVND (reference sequence). The CDR3 contains 12 residues. The germline V and J ends were trimmed by 10 bases and 5 bases, with 14 bases remaining between them. This CDR3 reads CATRGGAETQYF. Here the CDR3 DNA reads TGTGCCACGAGGGGGGGGGCCGAGACCCAGTACTTC.

This rearrangement joins TRBV29-1 to TRBJ2-1; 7 bases line up with TRBD1. This CDR3 has 11 amino acids. Germline CDR1 reads SQVTM; CDR2 reads ANQGSEA. The ends lost 6 bases at V and 7 bases at J; junction bases unmatched: 3. CDR3 sequence reads: CSVSTGNEQFF. The CDR3 nucleotides are TGCAGCGTCTCGACAGGGAATGAGCAGTTCTTC.

V and J are TRBV19 and TRBJ1-2; maybe TRBD1 (6 bases). The CDR3 has 14 amino acids. The germline V and J ends were trimmed by 0 bases and 4 bases, with 9 bases remaining between them. Germline lookup yields CDR1 LNHDA and CDR2 SQIVND (reference sequence). CDR3 loop: CASSIEGHLYGYTF. In DNA, the CDR3 is TGTGCCAGTAGTATAGAGGGACACCTCTATGGCTACACCTTC. Full variable domain (remainder filled in from reference TRBV19 and TRBJ1-2): DGGITQSPKYLFRKEGQNVTLSCEQNLNHDAMYWYRQDPGQGLRLIYYSQIVNDFQKGDIAEGYSVSREKKESFPLTVTSAQKNPTAFYLCASSIEGHLYGYTFGSGTRLTVV.

This clone turned up a few times. The chain uses TRBV6-5 and TRBJ2-7; the match to TRBD1 covers 7 bases. After removal of 4 bases from V and 8 bases from J, the junction contained 8 bases not matched to a gene. Germline values: CDR1 MNHEY, CDR2 SVGAGI. The CDR3 is 13 residues long. This chain's CDR3 is CASSSGQIRQQYF. DNA for the CDR3: TGTGCCAGCAGTTCGGGACAGATACGCCAGCAGTACTTC.

The chain combines TRBV7-2 with TRBJ2-7, with 9 bases identical to TRBD2. The J segment lost 4 bases and the V segment lost 1 base, leaving 5 bases of the junction unmatched. Germline CDR1 and CDR2: SGHTA and FQGNSA. The CDR3 sequence is 15 residues long. The CDR3 bases are TGTGCCAGCAGCTTAGATGGGACTAGCTCGTACGAGCAGTACTTC. Protein: CASSLDGTSSYEQYF.

In its sample, this clone was seen a few times. The rearrangement joins TRBV3-1 (or the pseudogene TRBV3-2) to TRBJ1-1; a possible D gene is TRBD1 (5 bases). CDR1 is LGHDT and CDR2 is YNNKEL in the germline V gene (reference sequence). This CDR3 contains 14 residues. V was pared by 0 bases and J by 0 bases, with 5 bases between. The CDR3: CASSQEGVNTEAFF. CDR3 nucleotides: TGTGCCAGCAGCCAAGAGGGGGTGAACACTGAAGCTTTCTTT.

In its sample, this clone was seen a few times. The chain employs TRBV28 and TRBJ2-2; 11 bases fit TRBD2. CDR1 and CDR2 (germline): MDHEN, SYDVKM. With V trimmed by 7 bases and J by 0 bases, 7 bases remained unmatched. The CDR3 length is 17 residues. The CDR3 loop reads CASTAPGLAANTGELFF. Written as DNA, the CDR3 is TGTGCCAGCACCGCTCCGGGACTAGCGGCGAACACCGGGGAGCTGTTTTTT. Filled out from reference TRBV28 and TRBJ2-2, the complete variable domain reads DVKVTQSSRYLVKRTGEKVFLECVQDMDHENMFWYRQDPGLGLRLIYFSYDVKMKEKGDIPEGYSVSREKKERFSLILESASTNQTSMYLCASTAPGLAANTGELFFGEGSRLTVL.

J is TRBJ2-4 and V is TRBV6-5; D possibly corresponds to TRBD2 (6 bases). V lost 7 bases and J 3 bases, leaving 16 bases between the germline ends. The germline CDR1 and CDR2 sequences are MNHEY and SVGAGI. CDR3 size: 15 residues. CDR3 bases: TGTGCCAGCAATACGGCCCCCGGGGGCAAAAACATTCAGTACTTC. This encodes CASNTAPGGKNIQYF.